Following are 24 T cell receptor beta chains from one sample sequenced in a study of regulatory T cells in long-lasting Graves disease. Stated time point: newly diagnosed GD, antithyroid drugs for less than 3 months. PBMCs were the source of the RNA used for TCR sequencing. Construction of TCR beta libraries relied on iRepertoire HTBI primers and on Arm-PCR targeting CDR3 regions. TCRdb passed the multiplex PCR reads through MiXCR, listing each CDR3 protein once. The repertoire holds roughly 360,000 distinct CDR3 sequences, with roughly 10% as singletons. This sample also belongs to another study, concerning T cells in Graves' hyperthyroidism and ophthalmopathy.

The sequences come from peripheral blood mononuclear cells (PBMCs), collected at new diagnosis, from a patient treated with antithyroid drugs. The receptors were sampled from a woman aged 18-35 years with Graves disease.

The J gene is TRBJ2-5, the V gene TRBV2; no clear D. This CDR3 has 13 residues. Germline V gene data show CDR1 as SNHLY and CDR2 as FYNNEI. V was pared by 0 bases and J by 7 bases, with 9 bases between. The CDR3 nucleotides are TGTGCCAGCAGTGAAGCCTTTTCTGGGACCCAGTACTTC. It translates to CASSEAFSGTQYF.

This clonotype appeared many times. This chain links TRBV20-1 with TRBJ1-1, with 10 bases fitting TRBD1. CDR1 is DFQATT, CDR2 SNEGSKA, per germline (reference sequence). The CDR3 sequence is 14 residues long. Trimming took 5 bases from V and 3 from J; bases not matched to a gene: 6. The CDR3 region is CSARTGTGDTEAFF. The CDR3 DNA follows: TGCAGTGCTCGGACCGGGACAGGGGACACTGAAGCTTTCTTT.

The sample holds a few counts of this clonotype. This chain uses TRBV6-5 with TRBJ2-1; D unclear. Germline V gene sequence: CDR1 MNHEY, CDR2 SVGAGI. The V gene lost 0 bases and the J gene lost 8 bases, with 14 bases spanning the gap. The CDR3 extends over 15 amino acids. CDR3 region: CASSYSRGGRYEQFF. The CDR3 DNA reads TGTGCCAGCAGTTACTCGAGAGGTGGCCGGTATGAGCAGTTCTTC.

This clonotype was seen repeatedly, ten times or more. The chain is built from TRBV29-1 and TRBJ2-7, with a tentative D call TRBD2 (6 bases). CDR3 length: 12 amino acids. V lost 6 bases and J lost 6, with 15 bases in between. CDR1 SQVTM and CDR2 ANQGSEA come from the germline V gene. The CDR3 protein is CSVTSFWGEQYF. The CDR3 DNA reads TGCAGCGTCACTAGCTTTTGGGGCGAGCAGTACTTC.

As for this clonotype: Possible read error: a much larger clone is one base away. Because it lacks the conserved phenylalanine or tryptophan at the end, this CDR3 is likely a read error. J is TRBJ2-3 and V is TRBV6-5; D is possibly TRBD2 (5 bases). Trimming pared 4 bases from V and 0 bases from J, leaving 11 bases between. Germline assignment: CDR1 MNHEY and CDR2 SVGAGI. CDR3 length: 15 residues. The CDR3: CASSSRVTSTDTQYL. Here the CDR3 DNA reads TGTGCCAGCAGTTCGAGGGTTACTAGCACAGATACGCAGTATCTT.

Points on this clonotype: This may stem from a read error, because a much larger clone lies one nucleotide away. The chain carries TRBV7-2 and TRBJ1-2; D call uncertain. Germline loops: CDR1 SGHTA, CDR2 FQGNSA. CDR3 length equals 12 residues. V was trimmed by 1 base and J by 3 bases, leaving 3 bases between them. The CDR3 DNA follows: TGTGCCAGCAGCTTAGTCCACTATGGCTACACCTTC. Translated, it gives CASSLVHYGYTF.

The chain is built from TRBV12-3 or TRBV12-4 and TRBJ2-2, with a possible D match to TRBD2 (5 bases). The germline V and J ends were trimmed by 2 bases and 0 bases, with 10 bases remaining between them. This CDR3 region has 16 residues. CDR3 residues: CASSLFGLANTGELFF. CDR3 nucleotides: TGTGCCAGCAGTTTATTCGGACTCGCGAACACCGGGGAGCTGTTTTTT.

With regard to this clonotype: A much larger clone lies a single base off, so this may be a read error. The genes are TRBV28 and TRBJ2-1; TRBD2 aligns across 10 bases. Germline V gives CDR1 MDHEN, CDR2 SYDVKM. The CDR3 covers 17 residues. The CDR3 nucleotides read TGTGCCGGCAGTTTCTCCCCAGGACTAGCGGACTACAATGAGCAGTTCTTC. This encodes CAGSFSPGLADYNEQFF.

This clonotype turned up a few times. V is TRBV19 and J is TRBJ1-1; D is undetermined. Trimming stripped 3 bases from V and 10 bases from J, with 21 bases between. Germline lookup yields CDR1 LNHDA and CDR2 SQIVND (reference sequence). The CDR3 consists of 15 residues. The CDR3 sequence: CASSIRPSESVAAFF. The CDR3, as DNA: TGTGCCAGTAGTATCCGACCCTCTGAATCTGTAGCAGCTTTCTTT.

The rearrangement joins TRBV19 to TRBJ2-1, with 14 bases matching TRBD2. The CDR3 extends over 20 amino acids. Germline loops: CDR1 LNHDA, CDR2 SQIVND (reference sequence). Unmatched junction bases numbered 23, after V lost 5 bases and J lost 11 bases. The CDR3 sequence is CASSPISTRTSGRIPIKQFF. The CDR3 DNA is TGTGCCAGTAGTCCCATCTCAACCCGGACTAGCGGGAGGATACCGATTAAGCAGTTCTTC.

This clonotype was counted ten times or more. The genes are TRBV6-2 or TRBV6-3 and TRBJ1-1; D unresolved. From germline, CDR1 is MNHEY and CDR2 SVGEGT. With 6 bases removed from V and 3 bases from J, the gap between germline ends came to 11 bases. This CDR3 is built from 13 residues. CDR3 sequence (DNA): TGTGCCAGCAGAGTCAATTTTGACACTGAAGCTTTCTTT. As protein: CASRVNFDTEAFF.

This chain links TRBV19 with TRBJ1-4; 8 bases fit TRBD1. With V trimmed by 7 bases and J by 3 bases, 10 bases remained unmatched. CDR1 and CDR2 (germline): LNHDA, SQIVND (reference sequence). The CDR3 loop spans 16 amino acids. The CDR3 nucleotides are TGTGCCAGTATTTTTGAGACAGGGGATTCTAATGAAAAACTGTTTTTT. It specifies CASIFETGDSNEKLFF.

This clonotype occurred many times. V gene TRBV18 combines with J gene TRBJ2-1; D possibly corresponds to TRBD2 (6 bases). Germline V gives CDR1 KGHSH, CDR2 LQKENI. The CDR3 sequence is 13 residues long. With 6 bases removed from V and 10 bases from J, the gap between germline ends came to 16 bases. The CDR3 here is CASSSGPREEQFF. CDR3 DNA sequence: TGTGCCAGCTCTTCGGGTCCCCGGGAGGAGCAGTTCTTC.

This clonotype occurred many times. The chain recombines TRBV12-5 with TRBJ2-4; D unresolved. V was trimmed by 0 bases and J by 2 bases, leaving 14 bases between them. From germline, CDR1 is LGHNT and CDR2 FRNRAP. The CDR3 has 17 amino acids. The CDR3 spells CASGLVGRDGSKNIQYF. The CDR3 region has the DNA TGTGCTAGTGGTTTGGTAGGAAGAGACGGCTCCAAAAACATTCAGTACTTC.

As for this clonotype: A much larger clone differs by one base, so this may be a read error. The CDR3 is CASRERGYEQFF. CDR3 coding DNA: TGTGCCAGCAGGGAGCGGGGCTACGAGCAGTTCTTC. This chain links TRBV5-8 with TRBJ2-1; 7 bases are shared with TRBD2. Germline assignment: CDR1 SGHTS and CDR2 YDEGEE. With 5 bases clipped from V and 10 bases from J, the junction kept 6 bases outside the gene matches. The CDR3 has 12 residues.

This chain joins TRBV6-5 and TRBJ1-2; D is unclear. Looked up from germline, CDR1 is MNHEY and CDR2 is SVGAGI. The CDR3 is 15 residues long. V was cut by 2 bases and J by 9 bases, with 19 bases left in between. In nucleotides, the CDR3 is TGTGCCAGCAGTTACAGCCGGGAGGAAAGTTTCAGCTACACCTTC. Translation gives CASSYSREESFSYTF.

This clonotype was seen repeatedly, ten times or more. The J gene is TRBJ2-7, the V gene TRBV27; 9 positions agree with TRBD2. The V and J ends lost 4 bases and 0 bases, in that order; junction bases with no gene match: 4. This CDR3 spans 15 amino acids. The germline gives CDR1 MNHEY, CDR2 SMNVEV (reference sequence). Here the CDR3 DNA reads TGTGCCAGCAGTTCTCTAGCGGGGCTCTCCTACGAGCAGTACTTC. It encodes CASSSLAGLSYEQYF.

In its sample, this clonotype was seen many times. The CDR3: CATSNGGANTGELFF. DNA for the CDR3: TGTGCCACCAGCAACGGGGGCGCAAACACCGGGGAGCTGTTTTTT. The chain has TRBV15 and TRBJ2-2, with D perhaps matching TRBD1 or TRBD2 (6 bases each). Germline-derived CDR1 and CDR2 are LNHNV and YYDKDF (reference sequence). This CDR3 is built from 15 residues. V was shortened by 4 bases and J by 2 bases, with 11 bases between the two germline ends.

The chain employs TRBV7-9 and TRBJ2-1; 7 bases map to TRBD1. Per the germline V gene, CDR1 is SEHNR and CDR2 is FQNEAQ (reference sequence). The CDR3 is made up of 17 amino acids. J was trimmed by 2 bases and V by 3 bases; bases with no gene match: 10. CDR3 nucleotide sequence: TGTGCCAGCAGCTTTTGGTCGGTAGGGGGCCCCTACAATGAGCAGTTCTTC. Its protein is CASSFWSVGGPYNEQFF.

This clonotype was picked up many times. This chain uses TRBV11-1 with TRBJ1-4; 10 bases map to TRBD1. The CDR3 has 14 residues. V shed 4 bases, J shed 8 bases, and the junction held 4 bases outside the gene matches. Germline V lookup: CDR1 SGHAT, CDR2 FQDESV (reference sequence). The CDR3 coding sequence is TGTGCCAGCAGCTCCGGGACAGGGGACGAAAAACTGTTTTTT. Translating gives CASSSGTGDEKLFF.

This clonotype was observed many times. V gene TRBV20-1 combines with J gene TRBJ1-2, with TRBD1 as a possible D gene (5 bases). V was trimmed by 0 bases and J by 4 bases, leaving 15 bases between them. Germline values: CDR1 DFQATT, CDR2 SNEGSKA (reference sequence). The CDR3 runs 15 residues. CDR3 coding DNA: TGCAGTGCTAGAGATCTTGACAGCGTTGCCTATGGCTACACCTTC. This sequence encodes CSARDLDSVAYGYTF.

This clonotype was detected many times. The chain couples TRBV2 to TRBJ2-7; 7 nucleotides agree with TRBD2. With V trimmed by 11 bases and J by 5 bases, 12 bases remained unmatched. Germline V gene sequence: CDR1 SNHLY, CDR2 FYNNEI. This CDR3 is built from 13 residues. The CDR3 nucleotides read TGTGCCTCTACGGGTGGGGAGGGAGACGAGCAGTACTTC. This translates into CASTGGEGDEQYF.

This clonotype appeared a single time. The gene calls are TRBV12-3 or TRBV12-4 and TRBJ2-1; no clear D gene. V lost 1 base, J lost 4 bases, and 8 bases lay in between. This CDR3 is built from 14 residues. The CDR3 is CASSLGHLYNEQFF. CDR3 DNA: TGTGCCAGCAGTTTAGGTCACCTGTACAATGAGCAGTTCTTC.

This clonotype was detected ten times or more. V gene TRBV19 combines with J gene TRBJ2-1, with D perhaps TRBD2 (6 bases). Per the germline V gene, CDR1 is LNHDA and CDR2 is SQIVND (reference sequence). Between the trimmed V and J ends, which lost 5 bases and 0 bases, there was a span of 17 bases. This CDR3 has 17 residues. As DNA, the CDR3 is TGTGCCAGTAGTCCCCGGGCGGGGATGCCCTCCTACAATGAGCAGTTCTTC. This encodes CASSPRAGMPSYNEQFF.